This TCR beta chain was profiled in a study of blood T cells in healthy people across ages. Study-level findings and limits: It was not possible, with unsorted PBMCs, to conclusively compare naive and antigen-experienced cells.

Trimming took 6 bases from V and 4 from J; bases not matched to a gene: 8. Germline V gene sequence: CDR1 DFQATT, CDR2 SNEGSKA (reference sequence). CDR3 length: 14 residues. The authors ran a second PCR of 7 to 11 cycles using a sample-barcoded 5' primer and a J-beta primer mix. TCRdb reanalysed the 5' RACE reads using MiXCR and keeps one entry per CDR3 protein. The table lists 1.5 million to 2 million distinct CDR3 sequences, 30% to 40% of them singletons. Donors were healthy Caucasian individuals from Russia aged about 6 to 90. No fewer than 5.5 micrograms of total RNA were isolated from every sample. This clonotype was counted many times. Its specificity is unknown.

The sample comprised blood. This rearrangement joins TRBV20-1 to TRBJ1-2; 10 bases match TRBD1. The receptor's source is a woman aged 25 to 39 in good health. DNA for the CDR3: TGCAGTGCAGGGACAGGGGCCCCCCGCTATGGCTACACCTTC. It translates to CSAGTGAPRYGYTF.